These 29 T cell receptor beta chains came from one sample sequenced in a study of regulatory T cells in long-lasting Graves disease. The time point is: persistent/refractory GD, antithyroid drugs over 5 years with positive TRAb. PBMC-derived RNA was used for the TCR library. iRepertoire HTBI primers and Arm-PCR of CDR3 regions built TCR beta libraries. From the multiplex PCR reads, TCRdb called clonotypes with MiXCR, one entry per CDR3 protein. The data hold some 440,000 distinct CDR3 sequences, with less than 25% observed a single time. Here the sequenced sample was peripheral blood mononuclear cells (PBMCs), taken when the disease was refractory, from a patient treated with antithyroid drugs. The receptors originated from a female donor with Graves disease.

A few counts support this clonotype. The CDR3: CSARLQGLDGYTF. Here the CDR3 DNA reads TGCAGCGCCAGATTACAGGGGTTGGATGGCTACACCTTC. The J gene is TRBJ1-2, the V gene TRBV29-1; 7 bases are shared with TRBD1. The V gene end was trimmed by 7 bases and the J gene end by 6 bases; junction bases not matched to a gene: 11. This CDR3 contains 13 residues. Germline V gene lookup returns CDR1 SQVTM and CDR2 ANQGSEA. The entire variable domain, with the rest obtained from reference TRBV29-1 and TRBJ1-2, is as follows: SAVISQKPSRDICQRGTSLTIQCQVDSQVTMMFWYRQQPGQSLTLIATANQGSEATYESGFVIDKFPISRPNLTFSTLTVSNMSPEDSSIYLCSARLQGLDGYTFGSGTRLTVV.

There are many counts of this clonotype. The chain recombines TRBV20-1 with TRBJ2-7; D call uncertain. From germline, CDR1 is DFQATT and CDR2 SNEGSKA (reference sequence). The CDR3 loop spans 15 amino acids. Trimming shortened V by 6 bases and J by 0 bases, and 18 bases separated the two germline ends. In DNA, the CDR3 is TGCAGTGCCACAGCTGAAGGGAAGGTCTCCTACGAGCAGTACTTC. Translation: CSATAEGKVSYEQYF.

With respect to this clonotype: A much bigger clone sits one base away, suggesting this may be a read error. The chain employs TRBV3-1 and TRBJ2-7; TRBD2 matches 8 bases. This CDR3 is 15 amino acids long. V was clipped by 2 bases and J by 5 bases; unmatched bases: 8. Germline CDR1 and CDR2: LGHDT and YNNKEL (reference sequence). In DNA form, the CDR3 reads TGTGCCAGCAGCCAACGGATGGGACTAGTGCACGAGCAGTACTTC. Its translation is CASSQRMGLVHEQYF.

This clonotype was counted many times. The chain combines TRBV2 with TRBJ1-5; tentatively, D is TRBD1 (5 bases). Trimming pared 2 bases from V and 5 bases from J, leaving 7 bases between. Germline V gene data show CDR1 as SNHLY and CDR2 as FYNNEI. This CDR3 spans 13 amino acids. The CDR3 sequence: CASSERGYQPQHF. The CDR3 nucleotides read TGTGCCAGCAGTGAAAGGGGCTATCAGCCCCAGCATTTT.

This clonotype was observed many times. In nucleotides, the CDR3 is TGTGCCACCCTCCCGGCCGGGAACCTCGATGGCTACACCTTC. Encoded protein: CATLPAGNLDGYTF. The chain has TRBV2 and TRBJ1-2; D is undetermined. In germline, CDR1 is SNHLY, CDR2 FYNNEI. V was trimmed by 10 bases and J by 6 bases, leaving 21 bases between them. The CDR3 totals 14 residues.

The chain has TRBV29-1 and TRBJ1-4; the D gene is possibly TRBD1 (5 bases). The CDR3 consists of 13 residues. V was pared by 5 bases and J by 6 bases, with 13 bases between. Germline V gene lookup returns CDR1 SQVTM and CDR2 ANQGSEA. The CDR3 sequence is CSVWGMGDEKLFF. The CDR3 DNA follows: TGCAGCGTTTGGGGCATGGGGGATGAAAAACTGTTTTTT.

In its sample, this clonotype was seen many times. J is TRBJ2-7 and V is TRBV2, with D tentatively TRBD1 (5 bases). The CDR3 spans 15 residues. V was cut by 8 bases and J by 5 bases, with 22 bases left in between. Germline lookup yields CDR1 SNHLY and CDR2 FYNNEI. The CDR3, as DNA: TGTGCCAGCCATGGAACGGCAGGGAAGTTCCACGAGCAGTACTTC. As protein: CASHGTAGKFHEQYF.

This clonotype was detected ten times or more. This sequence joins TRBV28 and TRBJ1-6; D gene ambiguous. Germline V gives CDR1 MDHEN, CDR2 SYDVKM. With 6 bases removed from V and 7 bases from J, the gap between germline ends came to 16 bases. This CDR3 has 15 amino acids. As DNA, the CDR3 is TGTGCCAGCAGGGGATTGGCAGAAACAAATTCACCCCTCCACTTT. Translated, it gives CASRGLAETNSPLHF.

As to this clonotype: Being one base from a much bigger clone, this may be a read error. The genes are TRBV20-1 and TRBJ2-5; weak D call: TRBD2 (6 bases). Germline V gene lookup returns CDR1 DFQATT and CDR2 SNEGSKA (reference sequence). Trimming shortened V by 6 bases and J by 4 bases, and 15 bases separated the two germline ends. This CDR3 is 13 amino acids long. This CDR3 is CSALASALETQYF. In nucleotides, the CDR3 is TGCAGTGCCTTGGCTAGCGCCCTAGAGACCCAGTACTTC.

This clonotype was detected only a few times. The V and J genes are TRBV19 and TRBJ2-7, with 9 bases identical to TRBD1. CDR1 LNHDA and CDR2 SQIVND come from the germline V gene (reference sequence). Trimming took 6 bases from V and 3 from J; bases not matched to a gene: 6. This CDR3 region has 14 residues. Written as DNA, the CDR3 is TGTGCCAGTAGCCCCGACAGGGGGGGCTACGAGCAGTACTTC. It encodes CASSPDRGGYEQYF.

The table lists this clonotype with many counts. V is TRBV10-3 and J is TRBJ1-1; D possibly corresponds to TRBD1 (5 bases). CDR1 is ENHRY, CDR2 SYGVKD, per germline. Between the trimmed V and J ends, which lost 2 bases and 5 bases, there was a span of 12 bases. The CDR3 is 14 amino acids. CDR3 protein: CAISEPRAGTEAFF. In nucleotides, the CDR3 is TGTGCCATCAGTGAGCCCAGGGCGGGGACTGAAGCTTTCTTT.

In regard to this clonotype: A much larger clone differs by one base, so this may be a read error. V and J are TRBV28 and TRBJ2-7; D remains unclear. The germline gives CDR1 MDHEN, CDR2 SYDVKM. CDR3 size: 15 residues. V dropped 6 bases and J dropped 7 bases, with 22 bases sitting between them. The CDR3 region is CASSASPSPLGEQYF. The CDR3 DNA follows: TGTGCCAGCAGCGCCTCCCCCTCCCCTCTAGGGGAGCAGTACTTC.

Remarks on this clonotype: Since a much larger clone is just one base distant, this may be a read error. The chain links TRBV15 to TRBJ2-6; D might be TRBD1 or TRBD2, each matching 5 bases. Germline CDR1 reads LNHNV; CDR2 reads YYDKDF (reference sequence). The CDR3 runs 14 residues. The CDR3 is CTTSRGAMANVLTF. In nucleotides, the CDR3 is TGTACCACCAGCAGAGGGGCCATGGCCAACGTCCTGACTTTC.

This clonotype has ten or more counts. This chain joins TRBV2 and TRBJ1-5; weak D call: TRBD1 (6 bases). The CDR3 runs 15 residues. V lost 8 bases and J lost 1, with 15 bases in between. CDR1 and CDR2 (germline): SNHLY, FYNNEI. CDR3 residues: CASGQDGTSNQPQHF. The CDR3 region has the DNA TGTGCCAGCGGTCAAGACGGGACAAGCAATCAGCCCCAGCATTTT.

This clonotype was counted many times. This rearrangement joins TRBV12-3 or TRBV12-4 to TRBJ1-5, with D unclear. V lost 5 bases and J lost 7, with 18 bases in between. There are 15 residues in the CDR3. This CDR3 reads CASSSSGSTGQPQHF. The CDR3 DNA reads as TGTGCCAGCAGTAGCTCCGGGAGCACGGGACAGCCCCAGCATTTT.

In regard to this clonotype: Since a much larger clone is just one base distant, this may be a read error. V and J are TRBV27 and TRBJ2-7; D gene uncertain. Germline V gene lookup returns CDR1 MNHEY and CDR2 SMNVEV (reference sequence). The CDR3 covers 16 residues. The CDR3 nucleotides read TGTGCCAGTCAGGAATTTGAGCGACGCCTCGTTCACGAGCAGTGCTTC. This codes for CASQEFERRLVHEQCF.

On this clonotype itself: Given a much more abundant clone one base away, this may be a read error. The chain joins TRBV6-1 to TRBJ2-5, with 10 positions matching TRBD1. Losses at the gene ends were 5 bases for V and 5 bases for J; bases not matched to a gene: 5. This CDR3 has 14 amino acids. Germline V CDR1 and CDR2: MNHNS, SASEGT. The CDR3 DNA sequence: TGTGCCAGCAGTCGGACAGGGGGTTTGGAGACCCAGTACTTC. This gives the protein CASSRTGGLETQYF.

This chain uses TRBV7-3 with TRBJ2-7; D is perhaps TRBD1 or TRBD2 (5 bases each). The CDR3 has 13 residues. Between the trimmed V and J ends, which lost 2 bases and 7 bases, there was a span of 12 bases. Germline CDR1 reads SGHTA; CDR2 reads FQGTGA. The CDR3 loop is CASSLGTNDEQYF. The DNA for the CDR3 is TGTGCCAGCAGCTTAGGGACCAATGATGAGCAGTACTTC.

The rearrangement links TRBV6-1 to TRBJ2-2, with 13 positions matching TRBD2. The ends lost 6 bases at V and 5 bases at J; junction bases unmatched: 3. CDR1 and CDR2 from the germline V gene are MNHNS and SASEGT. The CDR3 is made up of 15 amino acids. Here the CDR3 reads CASRLTSGRTGELFF. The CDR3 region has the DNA TGTGCCAGCAGGCTGACTAGCGGGAGGACCGGGGAGCTGTTTTTT.

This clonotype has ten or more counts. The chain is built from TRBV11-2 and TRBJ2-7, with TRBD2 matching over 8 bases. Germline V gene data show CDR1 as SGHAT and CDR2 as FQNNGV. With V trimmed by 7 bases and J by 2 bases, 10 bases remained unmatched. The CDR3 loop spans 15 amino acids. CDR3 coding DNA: TGTGCCAGCACCCTCTCGGGACTAGTCCCCTACGAGCAGTACTTC. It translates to CASTLSGLVPYEQYF.

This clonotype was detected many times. CDR3 loop: CASSLFLPFWTGADQPQHF. The CDR3 region has the DNA TGTGCCAGCAGTTTATTTCTTCCGTTTTGGACAGGGGCGGATCAGCCCCAGCATTTT. The chain combines TRBV28 with TRBJ1-5; TRBD1 matches 9 bases. Trimming removed 1 base from V and 5 bases from J; junction bases left unmatched: 15. There are 19 residues in the CDR3. Germline V CDR1 and CDR2: MDHEN, SYDVKM.

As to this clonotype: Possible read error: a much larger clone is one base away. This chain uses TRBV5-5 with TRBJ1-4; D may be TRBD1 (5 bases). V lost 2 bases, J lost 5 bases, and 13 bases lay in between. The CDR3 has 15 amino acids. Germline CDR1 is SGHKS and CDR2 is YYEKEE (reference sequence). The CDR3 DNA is TGTGCCAGCAGCTTTAGGGGCAGGACGAATGAAAAACTGTTTTTT. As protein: CASSFRGRTNEKLFF.

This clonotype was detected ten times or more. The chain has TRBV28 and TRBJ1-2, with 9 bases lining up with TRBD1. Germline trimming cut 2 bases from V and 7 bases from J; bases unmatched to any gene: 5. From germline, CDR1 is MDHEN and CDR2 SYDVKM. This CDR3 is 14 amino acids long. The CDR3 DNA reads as TGTGCCAGCAGTTTAGGACAGGGGTTGGGTGGCTACACCTTC. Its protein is CASSLGQGLGGYTF.

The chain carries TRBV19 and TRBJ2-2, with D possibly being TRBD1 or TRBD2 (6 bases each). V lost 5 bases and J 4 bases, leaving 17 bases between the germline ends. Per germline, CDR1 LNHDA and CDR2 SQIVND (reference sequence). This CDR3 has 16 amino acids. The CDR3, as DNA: TGTGCCAGTAGTCATCGACAGGCGCGGGGCACCGGGGAGCTGTTTTTT. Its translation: CASSHRQARGTGELFF.

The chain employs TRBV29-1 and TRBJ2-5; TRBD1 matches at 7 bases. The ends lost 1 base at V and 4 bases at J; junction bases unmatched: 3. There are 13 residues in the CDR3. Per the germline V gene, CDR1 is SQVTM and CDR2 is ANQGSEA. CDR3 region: CSVEGTGVETQYF. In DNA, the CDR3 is TGCAGCGTTGAAGGGACAGGTGTAGAGACCCAGTACTTC.

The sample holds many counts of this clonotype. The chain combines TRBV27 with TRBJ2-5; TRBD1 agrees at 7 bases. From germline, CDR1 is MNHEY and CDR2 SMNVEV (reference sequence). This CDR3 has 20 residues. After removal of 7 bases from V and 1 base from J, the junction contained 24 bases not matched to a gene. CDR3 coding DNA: TGTGCCAGCAACCACCTTCCATCCCGGGGACAGCTTACATTCCAAGAGACCCAGTACTTC. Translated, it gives CASNHLPSRGQLTFQETQYF.

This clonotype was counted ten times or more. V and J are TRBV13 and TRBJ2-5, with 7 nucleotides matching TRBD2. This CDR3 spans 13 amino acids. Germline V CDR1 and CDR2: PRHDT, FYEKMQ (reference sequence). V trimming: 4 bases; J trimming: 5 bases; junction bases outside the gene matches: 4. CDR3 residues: CASSSGGAETQYF. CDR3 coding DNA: TGTGCCAGCAGCTCGGGGGGTGCGGAGACCCAGTACTTC.

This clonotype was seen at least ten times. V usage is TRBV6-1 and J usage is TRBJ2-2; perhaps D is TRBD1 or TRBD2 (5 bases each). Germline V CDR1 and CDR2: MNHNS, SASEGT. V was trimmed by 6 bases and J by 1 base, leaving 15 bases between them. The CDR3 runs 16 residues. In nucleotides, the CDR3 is TGTGCCAGCAGCCAGACTGGGACCCTGAACACCGGGGAGCTGTTTTTT. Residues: CASSQTGTLNTGELFF.

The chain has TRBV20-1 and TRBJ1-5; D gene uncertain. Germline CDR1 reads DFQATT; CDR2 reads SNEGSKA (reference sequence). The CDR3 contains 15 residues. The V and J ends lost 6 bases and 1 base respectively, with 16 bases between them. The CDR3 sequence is CSATYTLGSNQPQHF. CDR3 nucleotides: TGCAGTGCGACTTATACGCTAGGCAGCAATCAGCCCCAGCATTTT.